This T cell receptor (beta chain) emerged from a study of T cells in Graves' hyperthyroidism and ophthalmopathy (dated by TCRdb to between 2018 and 2021). Background for the entire study: Peripheral blood samples were taken at the time of initial diagnosis, prior to any treatment. To identify distinguishing TCR V-J signatures, a discovery cohort of about 100 patients was used, comprising roughly 45 with Graves' ophthalmopathy and roughly 60 with stable Graves' hyperthyroidism. Prospective prediction of ophthalmopathy was tested in an independent validation cohort of fewer than 20 hyperthyroidism patients and around 16 patients who later progressed to ophthalmopathy. The approximately 90 discovery patients were randomly split 7:3 into training and test sets. In about six Graves' hyperthyroidism patients, the study also compared T-cell repertoires from thyroid tissue with T-cell repertoires from blood. After sampling, hyperthyroidism patients received methimazole starting at 30 mg daily, and ophthalmopathy patients received high-dose intravenous methylprednisolone. TCR Vbeta CDR3 sequencing of 140 or so peripheral blood samples (about 45 ophthalmopathy, 75 hyperthyroidism and roughly 17 progressor patients) is reported in the paper.

Spanning cysteine to phenylalanine, the CDR3 consists of 16 amino acids. Only CDR3 DNA is held: 48 bases, read in frame from base 1. A distance of 20 bases separates the germline ends of V and J, which lose 5 bases and 4 bases respectively. The germline V gene supplies CDR1 KGHSH and CDR2 LQKENI. Stable Graves' hyperthyroidism was defined as the absence of progression to ophthalmopathy over 18 months of follow-up. Hyperthyroidism patients were newly diagnosed, had a disease duration of under 2 months, and were aged 18 to 65 years. Any patient with an uncontrolled infection, another autoimmune disease, pregnancy or lactation was excluded. Diagnoses relied on clinical symptoms, serum thyroxine and TRAb, thyroid ultrasound and orbital computed tomography. PBMCs were separated from roughly 10 ml of fresh peripheral blood using Ficoll-Paque density gradient centrifugation. Total RNA was extracted using Trizol reagent, and RNA quality was assessed on an Agilent 2100 Bioanalyzer.

In the case of this clonotype: Its antigen remains unidentified. Nothing much larger sits one base from this clone, and base qualities are not available.

What the research found in general, with its limitations: A 13 V-J signature model separated ophthalmopathy from stable hyperthyroidism, with about 88% sensitivity and 81.08% specificity in cross-validation and 80%/75% in testing. Blood samples also contained most of the expanded thyroid clonotypes (frequency above 0.001), which suggests that blood repertoires may reflect thyroid immune responses. Sample size was not statistically predetermined, and investigators were not blinded to group allocation. In validation, the model predicted progression to ophthalmopathy a median of around six months before onset, with roughly 70% sensitivity and 72.22% specificity.

TCR beta CDR3 regions were amplified from RNA transcripts. For the first round of RT-PCR on the TCR CDR3, the HTBI primer set was used together with the Qiagen OneStep RT-PCR kit. Libraries were constructed in a second round of multiplex PCR, after which size selection and purification were carried out. Sequencing of the libraries was done on an Illumina HiSeq2000 using paired-end 100 bp reads. As for the authors' bioinformatics: SOAPnuke was used to process the raw data, removing reads that contained adapters or uncalled bases, had a mean Phred below 15, or lacked an exact match to the constant primer or identifier. High-quality paired reads were merged using COPE v1.2.5, and each unique nucleotide sequence was defined as a clonotype. MiTCR v1.1 was used to align clonotypes to the IMGT TRBV, TRBD and TRBJ reference segments. The analysis included only V-J combinations with a frequency above 0.0001, which together covered around 99% of the repertoires. A TCS score was defined as the ratio between F50 (clonal expansion) and ExV (chaos), using BLOSUM62-based TCRdist between CDR3 peptides within each V-J. Welch's t-statistics and random forest reduced roughly 500 V-J features to 13, which were used in a naive Bayes classifier (R e1071). TCRdb's own reprocessing of the public reads used fastp at Q25 and MiXCR and kept productive beta chains. Here each entry gathers all rows of one CDR3 protein and keeps the most common genes and DNA. TCRdb, not the original authors, processed these V and J calls. Counted in this sample were some 690,000 distinct CDR3 sequences; 15% to 20% of them appeared once. 15% of the sample is in the top ten clones.

Sequenced: blood. The source is a man over 45 with Graves' hyperthyroidism. The chain employs TRBV18 and TRBJ1-1; TRBD1 is a weak D gene call, 5 bases matching. The CDR3: CASSLEASGVATEAFF. The DNA sequence reads TGTGCCAGCTCATTAGAGGCCTCGGGGGTGGCCACTGAAGCTTTCTTT.